Below are 6 T cell receptor beta chains sequenced from a single sample in a study of cytomegalovirus exposure and HLA in healthy donors. It was with 60 Vbeta and 13 Jbeta primers that the PCR ran. Repertoires were generated with immunoSEQ multiplex PCR, while TCRdb's copy carries only in-frame clones and drops some. Seen here are roughly 170,000 clones, 76% observed once, and the top ten hold roughly 0.82%. Sequencing was performed on PBMCs. These receptors came from a female donor in good health and CMV-seronegative.

The V and J genes are TRBV7-8 and TRBJ1-2, with TRBD1 as a possible D gene (5 bases). This CDR3 region has 15 residues. Germline CDR1 reads SGHVS; CDR2 reads FQNEAQ. V gave up 5 bases and J gave up 0 bases, with 13 bases separating them. The CDR3 nucleotides are TGTGCCAGCAGCGGGGCGGGGGGGACTAACTATGGCTACACCTTC. This translates into CASSGAGGTNYGYTF.

The rearrangement links TRBV4-2 to TRBJ2-3, with 10 positions matching TRBD2. CDR1 is LGHNA and CDR2 is YNFKEQ in the germline V gene. The CDR3 consists of 17 residues. Losses at the gene ends were 2 bases for V and 2 bases for J; bases not matched to a gene: 7. This CDR3 reads CASSQNPAGGTTDTQYF. CDR3 sequence (DNA): TGTGCCAGCAGCCAAAATCCAGCGGGAGGGACCACAGATACGCAGTATTTT.

This chain joins TRBV7-2 and TRBJ2-2; 7 bases fit TRBD2. This CDR3 is built from 15 residues. The J segment lost 6 bases and the V segment lost 2 bases, leaving 6 bases of the junction unmatched. Looked up from germline, CDR1 is SGHTA and CDR2 is FQGNSA. The CDR3 region is CASSLSSGKPGELFF. In nucleotides, the CDR3 is TGTGCCAGCAGCTTATCGAGCGGGAAACCCGGGGAGCTGTTTTTT.

The chain carries TRBV18 and TRBJ2-1; D unclear. The germline CDR1 and CDR2 sequences are KGHSH and LQKENI. With 5 bases removed from V and 10 bases from J, the gap between germline ends came to 15 bases. The CDR3 contains 13 residues. CDR3 nucleotides: TGTGCCAGCTCAGCAACCGAGATCAGGGAGCAGTTCTTC. As protein: CASSATEIREQFF.

V usage is TRBV18 and J usage is TRBJ2-5, with D unclear. V lost 0 bases, J lost 1 base, and 6 bases lay in between. Per germline, CDR1 KGHSH and CDR2 LQKENI. CDR3 length: 14 amino acids. The CDR3 DNA sequence: TGTGCCAGCTCACCACCCGGTCCCCAAGAGACCCAGTACTTC. It yields the protein CASSPPGPQETQYF.

The genes are TRBV5-4 and TRBJ2-2; D is uncertain. V lost 3 bases, J lost 3 bases, and 9 bases lay in between. Germline V lookup: CDR1 SGHNT, CDR2 YYREEE (reference sequence). This CDR3 contains 14 residues. Here the CDR3 reads CASSSEADTGELFF. CDR3 DNA sequence: TGTGCCAGCAGCTCAGAGGCAGACACCGGGGAGCTGTTTTTT.